This T cell receptor beta chain emerged from a study of radiation and T cells in renal cell carcinoma. Study-level results: Without pretreatment biopsies, baseline tumor clonotype presence was undetermined.

V was cut by 3 bases and J by 6 bases, with 5 bases left in between. The germline V gene has CDR1 MDHEN and CDR2 SYDVKM. The CDR3 consists of 12 residues. The time point is: blood 2 weeks post-SBRT. Treatment indicated: 15 Gy SBRT to primary tumor, nephrectomy 4 weeks later. Blood was sampled at baseline, 2 weeks and 4 weeks after SBRT. Remarks on this clone: The target antigen is unknown.

The table came from immunoSEQ multiplex PCR; TCRdb's copy has only in-frame clones and leaves some out. This table has about 130,000 clones, about 81% appearing once. This material consisted of blood, taken from a patient whose treatment included radiotherapy and nephrectomy. The clonotype comes from a man aged 50-60 years with renal cell carcinoma. The chain joins TRBV28 to TRBJ2-2; the D is unclear. CDR3 coding DNA: TGTGCCAGCAGTTTCCGTCCCGGGGAGCTGTTTTTT. Its translation: CASSFRPGELFF.